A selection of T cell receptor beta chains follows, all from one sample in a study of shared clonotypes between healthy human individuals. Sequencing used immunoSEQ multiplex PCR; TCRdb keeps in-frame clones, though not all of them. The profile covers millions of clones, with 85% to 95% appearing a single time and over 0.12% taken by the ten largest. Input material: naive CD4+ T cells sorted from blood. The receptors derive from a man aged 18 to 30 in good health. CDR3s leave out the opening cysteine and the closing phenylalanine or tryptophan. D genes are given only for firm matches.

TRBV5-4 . ASSFRLEAGYT
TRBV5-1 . ASREQPSADTQY
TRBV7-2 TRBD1 ASSPDRVGQPQH
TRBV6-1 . ASSQGAVLTGELF
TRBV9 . ASSANTGINEQF
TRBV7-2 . ASSFTGYETQY
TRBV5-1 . ASSPGAGSSEKLF
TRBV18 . ASSPPVPQGSRNTIY
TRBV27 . ASSLVGNTEAF
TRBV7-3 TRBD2 ASSRTSGANNEQF
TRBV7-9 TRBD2 ASSRTSPENEQF
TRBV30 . ACQKGSSYEQY
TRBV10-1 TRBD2 ASSDRLAGGTGELF
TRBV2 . ASSGPLY
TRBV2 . ATIPGGMNTEAF
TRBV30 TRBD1 AWSRDRVTEAF
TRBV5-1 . ASSLGPRENSPLH
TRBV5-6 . ASIPGLGNYGYT
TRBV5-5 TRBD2 ASSPRLAGGSYEQY
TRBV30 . AWSASYEQY
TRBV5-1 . ASSSDGQRTDTQY
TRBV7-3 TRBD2 ASRSLAGNTGELF
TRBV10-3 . AISDKGDSYEQY
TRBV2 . ASQWTPPDTQY
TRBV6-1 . ASGGDVLGYT
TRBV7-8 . ASSLGGDTDTQY
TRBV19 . ASSIDLVSASNTYEQY
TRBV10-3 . AISGSGNTIY
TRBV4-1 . ASSQSQGNEKLF
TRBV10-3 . AISELVGPNEQY
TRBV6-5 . ASSYSTLDSYGYT
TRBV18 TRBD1 ASSPDRGVVSPLH
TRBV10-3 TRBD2 AISESGLAGGGEQF
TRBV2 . ASTRTAVNTEAF
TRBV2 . ASRGVAGRQPQH
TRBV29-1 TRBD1 SVGQDSGNTIY